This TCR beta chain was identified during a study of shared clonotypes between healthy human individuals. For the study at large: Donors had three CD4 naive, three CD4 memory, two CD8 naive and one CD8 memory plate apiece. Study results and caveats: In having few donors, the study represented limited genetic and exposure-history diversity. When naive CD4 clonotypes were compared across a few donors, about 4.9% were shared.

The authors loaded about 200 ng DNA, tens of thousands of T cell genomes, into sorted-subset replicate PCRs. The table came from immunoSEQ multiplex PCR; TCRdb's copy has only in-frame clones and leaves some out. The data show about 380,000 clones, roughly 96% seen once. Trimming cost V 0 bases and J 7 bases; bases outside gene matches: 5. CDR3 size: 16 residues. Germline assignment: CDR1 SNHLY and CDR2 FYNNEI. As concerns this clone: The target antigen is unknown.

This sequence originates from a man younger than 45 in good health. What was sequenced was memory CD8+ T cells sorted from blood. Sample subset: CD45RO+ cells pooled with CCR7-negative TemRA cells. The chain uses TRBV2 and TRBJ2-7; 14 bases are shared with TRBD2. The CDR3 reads CASSEATSGRAGEQYF. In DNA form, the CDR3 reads TGTGCCAGCAGTGAAGCGACTAGCGGGAGGGCAGGAGAGCAGTACTTC.